Each of the 17 T cell receptor beta chains below was sequenced from the same sample in a study of blood T cell repertoires in COVID-19. Sequencing used immunoSEQ multiplex PCR; TCRdb keeps in-frame clones, though not all of them. The sample records about 260,000 clones, approximately 79% being singletons. The sample taken for sequencing was PBMCs or T cells enriched from blood (not recorded which). These receptors all stem from a young man with acute COVID-19.

The gene calls are TRBV6-5 and TRBJ2-2; weak D call: TRBD1 (6 bases). V shed 6 bases and J shed 4 bases, with 15 bases lying between them. This CDR3 spans 15 amino acids. CDR1 and CDR2 (germline): MNHEY, SVGAGI. The CDR3: CASRPQGSGTGELFF. CDR3 in DNA: TGTGCCAGCAGGCCGCAGGGGTCTGGCACCGGGGAGCTGTTTTTT.

This clone occurred once. The chain links TRBV5-1 to TRBJ2-7, with 9 bases matching TRBD1. This CDR3 is 18 amino acids long. Germline CDR1 SGHRS, CDR2 YFSETQ. The V segment lost 0 bases and the J segment 2 bases; nucleotides outside the gene matches: 12. CDR3 DNA sequence: TGCGCCAGCAGCTTGGCCCCGACCGGGACAGGGTTGGCCTACGAGCAGTACGTC. Its protein product is CASSLAPTGTGLAYEQYV.

The gene calls are TRBV6-5 and TRBJ1-3; TRBD1 agrees at 10 bases. This CDR3 has 15 residues. V lost 2 bases and J lost 6; bases outside the gene matches: 4. CDR1 is MNHEY and CDR2 is SVGAGI in the germline V gene. Written as DNA, the CDR3 is TGTGCCAGCAGTTACGGGGACAGGGGTGAAAACACCATATATTTT. Translated, it gives CASSYGDRGENTIYF.

The V call is TRBV7-3, the J call TRBJ2-3; 14 bases map to TRBD2. V dropped 4 bases and J dropped 1; count of bases not matched to a gene: 4. CDR1 is SGHTA, CDR2 FQGTGA, per germline. The CDR3 consists of 17 residues. This CDR3 reads CASSSTSGRAGTDTQYF. In nucleotides, the CDR3 is TGTGCCAGCAGCTCGACTAGCGGGAGGGCGGGCACAGATACGCAGTATTTT.

J is TRBJ1-1 and V is TRBV18; tentatively, D is TRBD1 (5 bases). Germline CDR1 reads KGHSH; CDR2 reads LQKENI. This CDR3 comprises 17 residues. V lost 2 bases and J lost 4, with 20 bases in between. The CDR3 spells CASSPRRGRDGVTEAFF. The CDR3 DNA reads TGTGCCAGCTCACCAAGGAGGGGACGCGACGGGGTCACTGAAGCTTTCTTT.

V usage is TRBV5-1 and J usage is TRBJ1-4; a weak D match, TRBD1 (6 bases). CDR3 length equals 15 residues. Trimming shortened V by 0 bases and J by 5 bases, and 11 bases separated the two germline ends. Germline V gives CDR1 SGHRS, CDR2 YFSETQ. CDR3 loop: CASSLGGGPNEKLFF. DNA for the CDR3: TGCGCCAGCAGCTTGGGTGGGGGCCCCAATGAAAAACTGTTTTTT.

The V and J genes are TRBV5-5 and TRBJ1-1, with 7 bases identical to TRBD1. The germline V gene encodes CDR1 SGHKS and CDR2 YYEKEE (reference sequence). V was clipped by 7 bases and J by 3 bases; unmatched bases: 9. This CDR3 spans 14 amino acids. The CDR3: CASGLTGLDTEAFF. CDR3 sequence (DNA): TGTGCCAGCGGACTGACAGGGCTCGACACTGAAGCTTTCTTT.

The chain uses TRBV4-1 and TRBJ1-2; unclear D gene. Germline CDR1 is MGHRA and CDR2 is YSYEKL. The length of the CDR3 is 13 residues. Trimming left V 2 bases short and J 8 bases short, with 12 bases between. CDR3 in amino acids: CASSQSQDWGYTF. Here the CDR3 DNA reads TGCGCCAGCAGCCAATCCCAGGACTGGGGCTACACCTTC.

This clone is a singleton in its sample. This chain uses TRBV4-1 with TRBJ2-5, with a tentative D call TRBD2 (6 bases). The CDR3 spans 14 residues. The V gene's germline CDR1 is MGHRA and CDR2 YSYEKL. Trimming took off 4 bases at V and 5 bases at J, with 14 bases between the two ends. CDR3 nucleotides: TGCGCCAGCAGCCGCGAGCTCCGGGGGGAGACCCAGTACTTC. Its translation: CASSRELRGETQYF.

V usage is TRBV20-1 and J usage is TRBJ2-5, with D possibly TRBD1 on 6 matching bases. Trimming stripped 8 bases from V and 6 bases from J, with 13 bases between. Germline V gives CDR1 DFQATT, CDR2 SNEGSKA (reference sequence). The CDR3 is 11 residues long. CDR3 DNA: TGCAGTTTTAGACAGGACAAGACCCAGTACTTC. It specifies CSFRQDKTQYF.

CDR3 in amino acids: CASSWSGESYTF. The CDR3, as DNA: TGTGCCTCCTCGTGGTCAGGGGAGAGCTACACCTTC. The chain carries TRBV30 and TRBJ1-2; the D gene is possibly TRBD1 (6 bases). Germline values: CDR1 GTSNPN, CDR2 SVGIG (reference sequence). The CDR3 is made up of 12 amino acids. The V end was cut by 7 bases, the J end by 9 bases, with 18 bases between.

Points on this clone: The junction does not match germline at one end; this may be a read error. The chain couples TRBV5-1 to TRBJ2-1; 7 nucleotides align to TRBD1. Germline-derived CDR1 and CDR2 are SGHRS and YFSETQ. The CDR3 has 15 amino acids. The CDR3 region has the DNA TGTGCCAGCAGCTCGACAGGGACCGCGTACAATGAGCAGTTCTTC. It codes for CASSSTGTAYNEQFF.

J is TRBJ1-1 and V is TRBV12-3 or TRBV12-4; D possibly corresponds to TRBD1 (6 bases). Trimming cost V 5 bases and J 10 bases, with 11 bases left between them. The CDR3 extends over 11 amino acids. CDR3 in amino acids: CASSMGHVAFF. The CDR3 nucleotides are TGTGCCAGCAGTATGGGACACGTAGCTTTCTTT.

The genes are TRBV19 and TRBJ2-5; a weak D match, TRBD1 (5 bases). V lost 7 bases and J lost 7, with 19 bases in between. The CDR3 runs to 14 residues. CDR1 LNHDA and CDR2 SQIVND come from the germline V gene (reference sequence). The chain's CDR3 is CASMAGRWGGTQYF. In nucleotides, the CDR3 is TGTGCCAGTATGGCCGGGCGGTGGGGCGGGACCCAGTACTTC. Full variable domain (outside the CDR3, taken from reference TRBV19 and TRBJ2-5): DGGITQSPKYLFRKEGQNVTLSCEQNLNHDAMYWYRQDPGQGLRLIYYSQIVNDFQKGDIAEGYSVSREKKESFPLTVTSAQKNPTAFYLCASMAGRWGGTQYFGPGTRLLVL.

CDR3 DNA sequence: TGTGCCACCCGGGACAGCGCTTTTAACTATGGCTACACCTTC. Translating it yields CATRDSAFNYGYTF. This chain links TRBV19 with TRBJ1-2; 7 nucleotides line up with TRBD1. Per the germline V gene, CDR1 is LNHDA and CDR2 is SQIVND (reference sequence). V dropped 10 bases and J dropped 1; count of bases not matched to a gene: 9. This CDR3 contains 14 residues.

The chain links TRBV7-6 to TRBJ2-1; 7 bases fit TRBD2. V dropped 1 base and J dropped 4; count of bases not matched to a gene: 4. This CDR3 comprises 15 residues. CDR1 SGHVS and CDR2 FNYEAQ come from the germline V gene. The CDR3 bases are TGTGCCAGCAGCTTAGGCACTAGCGTTTACAATGAGCAGTTCTTC. It is translated as CASSLGTSVYNEQFF.

The chain is built from TRBV7-3 and TRBJ2-2; 11 nucleotides match TRBD2. Losses at the gene ends were 2 bases for V and 7 bases for J; bases not matched to a gene: 12. This CDR3 region has 18 residues. Per germline, CDR1 SGHTA and CDR2 FQGTGA. CDR3 bases: TGTGCCAGCAGCTTATCCGCGCTAGCGGGAGGTAGCAACGGGGAGCTGTTTTTT. It translates to CASSLSALAGGSNGELFF.